The entry that follows covers one T cell receptor (beta chain) sequence. Its antigen is undetermined. The V end lost 0 bases, the J end lost 4 bases, and 17 bases lay between the germline ends. The CDR3 runs 17 residues. CDR1 and CDR2 (germline): SGHRS, YFSETQ. PCR primers comprised 60 Vbeta and 13 Jbeta primers. This table comes from immunoSEQ multiplex PCR, and its TCRdb copy is limited to in-frame clones, with some not included. Among almost 200,000 clones listed, roughly 77% were seen once. The source of the sample is a study of cytomegalovirus exposure and HLA in healthy donors. Overall study results and limits: The authors considered a cluster of highly shared sequence variants likely to be a sequencing artifact.

Material: PBMCs. The receptor's source is a male donor in good health and CMV-seropositive. This chain uses TRBV5-1 with TRBJ2-1, with TRBD2 as a possible D gene (5 bases). The CDR3 region has the DNA TGCGCCAGCAGCTTGGCCACGGGGAATGGAAGGTACAATGAGCAGTTCTTC. Translation: CASSLATGNGRYNEQFF.